The sequence of this T cell receptor (beta chain) was determined in a study of T cell responses to AZD1222 COVID-19 vaccine (dated by TCRdb to 2020 to 2023). Background for the entire study: A total of about 240 trial participants underwent TCR sequencing, of whom roughly 210 received two doses of AZD1222 and 26 received two doses of the MenACWY control vaccine. Trial participants were enrolled into age subgroups of 18-55, 56-69 and 70-plus years, which contained roughly 140, 27 and 60 TCR-sequenced participants, respectively.

Points the paper makes about the study in general: No day 14 peak-response samples were available, so repertoires were characterized only after the peak T cell response. Vaccine-associated CD4 TCRs spanned the whole spike protein, with dominant responses in regions 160-218 and 743-854. The 56-69-year group was small, and its depth increase did not reach significance, likely because of low power. Most participants were white British and females outnumbered males, and the authors suggested that clonal diversity may have been underestimated. After two AZD1222 doses, spike-specific TCR breadth and depth were significantly higher than at day 0 and than in MenACWY recipients. Conclusions about previously exposed vaccinees are limited, since just 6 or 7 AZD1222 recipients were seropositive for SARS-CoV-2 at baseline. Epitopes outside the regions mutated in the B.1.351 and B.1.1.7 variants were reportedly recognized by nearly half of the unique spike-specific TCRs.

Interpreted using the paper, the time point label stands for: about 28 days (+/-7) after the second vaccine dose. Because spike-specific TCR depth and breadth did not differ between the two schedules, AZD1222 recipients who got a second dose at roughly 4 weeks were pooled with those who got a second dose at roughly 12 weeks. The vaccinee samples were drawn from two UK trials, COV001 and COV002, one of which was a single-blind randomized controlled phase 2/3 trial testing AZD1222 (ChAdOx1 nCoV-19) in healthy adults. For TCRbeta chain sequencing, PBMC samples were collected from trial participants at day 0 and at day 28 after the second dose. The CDR3 regions of human TCRbeta chains were analyzed by immunosequencing. As for how the authors treated the data: Repertoire TCRs were matched against a reference library of SARS-CoV-2-specific TCRs generated with the MIRA antigen-specificity platform. Breadth was defined as the fraction of unique TCRs that were SARS-CoV-2-associated, and depth was defined as the fraction of total T cells that were SARS-CoV-2-associated. Each spike-specific TCR was assigned to its reactive spike region and to a CD4 or CD8 class using the MIRA data. Log10-transformed breadth and depth values were compared by one-way ANOVA with Sidak's multiple comparisons tests. TCRdb carries this immuneACCESS record with in-frame sequences only. Its versions omit some clonotypes, under half of them owing to an unresolved V gene in the studies checked, with the rest unexplained. From that table come the V and J calls and clone size; the DNA was used to work out D and trimming. This sample comprises some 130,000 clones, 91% of them detected only once. Under 2% of the sample lies in the top ten.

This clone was found once. Its antigen target is currently unknown. Nothing much larger sits one base from this clone, and base qualities are not available. The germline V gene (reference sequence) supplies CDR1 SGHNT and CDR2 YYREEE. V is clipped by 3 bases and J by 6 bases, and the sequence between their germline boundaries is 9 bases long. There are 12 amino acids in the CDR3, from cysteine to phenylalanine inclusive. Just the 36-base CDR3 DNA is kept, in frame starting at base 1. The source of this sequence is an adult who received the AZD1222 COVID-19 vaccine. Sequenced material: peripheral blood, taken 28 days after the second AZD1222 dose. This receptor chain uses TRBV5-4 and TRBJ1-1; matching of 5 bases hints at TRBD1 as the D gene. At the DNA level, the sequence is TGTGCCAGCAGCTCGGGGCCGGCTGAAGCTTTCTTT. It encodes CASSSGPAEAFF.